The present T cell receptor (beta chain) was sequenced within a study of read filtering for tumor transcriptome and immune sequencing. This library used approximately 0.4 ug RNA and molecular barcoded adaptors spanning alpha/delta and beta/gamma chains. TCRdb reprocessed the reads via MiXCR and lists one record per CDR3 protein. The sample has about 50,000 distinct CDR3 sequences; approximately 19% are singletons. The length of the CDR3 is 14 residues. With 3 bases removed from V and 0 bases from J, the gap between germline ends came to 3 bases. This chain links TRBV12-3 or TRBV12-4 with TRBJ2-6; D not resolved. Sequencing was performed on a population of CD138-negative cells sorted from bone marrow. This sequence was found in a donor aged 40 or over with multiple myeloma. The CDR3, as DNA: TGTGCCAGCAGTTTGCACTCTGGGGCCAACGTCCTGACTTTC. Translation: CASSLHSGANVLTF.